Following are 11 T cell receptor beta chains from one sample sequenced in a study of shared clonotypes between healthy human individuals. Sequencing was performed with immunoSEQ multiplex PCR; in TCRdb, only in-frame clones are kept and a portion is missing. This table holds about 770,000 clones, roughly 72% found once. Source material: memory CD4+ T cells sorted from blood. Subset specified: CD45RA-negative fraction. The receptor source for this set is a woman aged 25 to 45 in good health.

The gene calls are TRBV7-9 and TRBJ2-7; 12 nucleotides line up with TRBD2. Germline values: CDR1 SEHNR, CDR2 FQNEAQ (reference sequence). With V trimmed by 4 bases and J by 3 bases, 7 bases remained unmatched. This CDR3 contains 16 residues. CDR3 coding DNA: TGTGCCAGCAGCTCTACCGGACTAGCGGGACACTACGAGCAGTACTTC. Its protein is CASSSTGLAGHYEQYF. Drawing the rest from reference TRBV7-9 and TRBJ2-7, the complete variable domain is DTGVSQNPRHKITKRGQNVTFRCDPISEHNRLYWYRQTLGQGPEFLTYFQNEAQLEKSRLLSDRFSAERPKGSFSTLEIQRTEQGDSAMYLCASSSTGLAGHYEQYFGPGTRLTVT.

This clone has just a few counts. The rearrangement uses TRBV7-3 and TRBJ2-1; no definite D call. V lost 0 bases to trimming and J lost 6 bases, with 6 bases between them. The CDR3 is 13 residues long. The germline V gene has CDR1 SGHTA and CDR2 FQGTGA. The CDR3 DNA reads TGTGCCAGCAGCTTAACGTTGGGCAATGAGCAGTTCTTC. It is translated as CASSLTLGNEQFF. Together with reference TRBV7-3 and TRBJ2-1, the CDR3 gives the full variable domain: GAGVSQTPSNKVTEKGKYVELRCDPISGHTALYWYRQSLGQGPEFLIYFQGTGAADDSGLPNDRFFAVRPEGSVSTLKIQRTERGDSAVYLCASSLTLGNEQFFGPGTRLTVL.

This chain uses TRBV28 with TRBJ1-3; D call uncertain. Germline values: CDR1 MDHEN, CDR2 SYDVKM. The V gene lost 3 bases and the J gene lost 0 bases, with 12 bases spanning the gap. The CDR3 spans 16 residues. In nucleotides, the CDR3 is TGTGCCAGCAGTTTTCTTTGGGGAAGCTCTGGAAACACCATATATTTT. This sequence encodes CASSFLWGSSGNTIYF. Looking up the rest from reference TRBV28 and TRBJ1-3 gives the full variable domain: DVKVTQSSRYLVKRTGEKVFLECVQDMDHENMFWYRQDPGLGLRLIYFSYDVKMKEKGDIPEGYSVSREKKERFSLILESASTNQTSMYLCASSFLWGSSGNTIYFGEGSWLTVV.

The chain combines TRBV7-2 with TRBJ1-4; TRBD1 matches 7 bases. This CDR3 spans 15 amino acids. Trimming took 5 bases from V and 8 from J; bases not matched to a gene: 11. Germline V CDR1 and CDR2: SGHTA, FQGNSA. The CDR3 DNA reads as TGTGCCAGCAGCCCGCGGAGACAGGGTCGGGAAAAACTGTTTTTT. It codes for CASSPRRQGREKLFF.

The chain links TRBV6-6 to TRBJ1-5; TRBD1 is a possible D gene (5 bases). Germline loops: CDR1 MNHNY, CDR2 SVGAGI (reference sequence). The V end was cut by 8 bases, the J end by 0 bases, with 11 bases between. This CDR3 spans 14 amino acids. The CDR3 coding sequence is TGTGCCAGCGGGGGGAATTATAGCAATCAGCCCCAGCATTTT. It yields the protein CASGGNYSNQPQHF.

This sequence joins TRBV6-4 and TRBJ2-1; 15 nucleotides align to TRBD2. Germline V gives CDR1 MRHNA, CDR2 SNTAGT. The length of the CDR3 is 15 residues. Trimming removed 5 bases from V and 10 bases from J; junction bases left unmatched: 6. DNA for the CDR3: TGTGCCAGCAGTCCGGGACTAGCGGGAGGACGAGAGCAGTTCTTC. Its protein product is CASSPGLAGGREQFF.

The V call is TRBV27, the J call TRBJ2-7, with D possibly matching TRBD2 (6 bases). The germline V and J ends were trimmed by 3 bases and 4 bases, with 16 bases remaining between them. Germline lookup yields CDR1 MNHEY and CDR2 SMNVEV (reference sequence). The CDR3 extends over 15 amino acids. The CDR3 protein is CASSFGPGSAYEQYF. DNA of the CDR3: TGTGCCAGCAGTTTCGGCCCCGGGAGTGCTTACGAGCAGTACTTC.

The J gene is TRBJ2-2, the V gene TRBV10-1; D is perhaps TRBD2 (5 bases). V lost 6 bases to trimming and J lost 4 bases, with 12 bases between them. The germline V gene encodes CDR1 WNHNN and CDR2 SYGVQD (reference sequence). The length of the CDR3 is 14 residues. Here the CDR3 reads CASSLQGGTGELFF. DNA for the CDR3: TGCGCCAGCAGCCTGCAAGGAGGCACCGGGGAGCTGTTTTTT.

This sequence joins TRBV18 and TRBJ1-5; D call uncertain. Deletions cut 3 bases from V and 5 bases from J, with 5 bases between. The germline V gene encodes CDR1 KGHSH and CDR2 LQKENI. The CDR3 length is 12 residues. This chain's CDR3 is CASSPDDQPQHF. The CDR3 nucleotides are TGTGCCAGCTCACCGGACGATCAGCCCCAGCATTTT.

The chain uses TRBV27 and TRBJ2-3; TRBD1 might be the D (5 bases). This CDR3 region has 16 residues. Germline V lookup: CDR1 MNHEY, CDR2 SMNVEV (reference sequence). V was trimmed by 5 bases and J by 2 bases, leaving 17 bases between them. CDR3 residues: CASSIVGAHLTDTQYF. The CDR3 DNA reads as TGTGCCAGCAGTATTGTAGGGGCACACCTCACAGATACGCAGTATTTT.

Note on this clone: Sequence at one end of the junction differs from germline and may be a read error. This chain uses TRBV11-3 with TRBJ2-1; 12 positions match TRBD2. Germline V gene data show CDR1 as SGHNT and CDR2 as YENEEA. The CDR3 spans 16 residues. As DNA, the CDR3 is TGTGCCAGCAACTTAGACGGGACTAGCGGGCCTCGCGAGCAGTTCTTC. Translation: CASNLDGTSGPREQFF.